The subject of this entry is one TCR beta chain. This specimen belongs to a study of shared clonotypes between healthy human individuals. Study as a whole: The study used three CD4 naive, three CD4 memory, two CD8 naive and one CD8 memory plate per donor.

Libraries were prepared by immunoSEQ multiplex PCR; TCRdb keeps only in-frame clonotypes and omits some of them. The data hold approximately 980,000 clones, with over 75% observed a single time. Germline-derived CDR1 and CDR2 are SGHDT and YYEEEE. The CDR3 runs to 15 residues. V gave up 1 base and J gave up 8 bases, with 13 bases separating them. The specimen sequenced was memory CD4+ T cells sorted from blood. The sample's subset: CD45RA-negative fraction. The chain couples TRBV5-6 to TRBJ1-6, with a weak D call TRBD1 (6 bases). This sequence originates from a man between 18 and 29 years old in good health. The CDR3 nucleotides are TGTGCCAGCAGCTTGCGGGGATGGACAGATTCACCCCTCCACTTT. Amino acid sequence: CASSLRGWTDSPLHF.